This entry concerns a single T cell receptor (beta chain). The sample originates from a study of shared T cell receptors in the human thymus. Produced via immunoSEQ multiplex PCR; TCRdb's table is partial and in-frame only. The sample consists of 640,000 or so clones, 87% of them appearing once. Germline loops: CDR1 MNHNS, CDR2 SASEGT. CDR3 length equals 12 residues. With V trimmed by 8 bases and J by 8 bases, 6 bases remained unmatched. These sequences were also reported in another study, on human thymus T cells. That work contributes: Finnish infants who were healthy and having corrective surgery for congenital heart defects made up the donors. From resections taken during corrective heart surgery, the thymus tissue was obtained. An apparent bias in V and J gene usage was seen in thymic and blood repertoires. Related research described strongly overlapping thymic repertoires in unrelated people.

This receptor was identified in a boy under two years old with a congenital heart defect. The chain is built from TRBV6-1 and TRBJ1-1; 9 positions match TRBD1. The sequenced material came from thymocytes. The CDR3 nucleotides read TGTGCCAGCCGGGACAGGGTCTCGGAAGCTTTCTTT. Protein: CASRDRVSEAFF.